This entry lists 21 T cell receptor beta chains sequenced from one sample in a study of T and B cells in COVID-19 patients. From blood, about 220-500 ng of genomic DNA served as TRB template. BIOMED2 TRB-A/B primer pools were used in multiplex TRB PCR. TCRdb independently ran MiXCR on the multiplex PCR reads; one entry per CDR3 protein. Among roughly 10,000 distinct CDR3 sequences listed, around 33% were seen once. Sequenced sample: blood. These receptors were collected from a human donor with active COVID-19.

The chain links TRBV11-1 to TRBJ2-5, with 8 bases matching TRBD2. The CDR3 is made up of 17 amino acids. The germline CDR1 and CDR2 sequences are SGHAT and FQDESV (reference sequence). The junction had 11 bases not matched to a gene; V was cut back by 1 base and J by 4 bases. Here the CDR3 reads CASSLVVSGGPAETQYF. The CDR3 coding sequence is TGTGCCAGCAGCTTAGTTGTATCGGGGGGGCCGGCAGAGACCCAGTACTTC. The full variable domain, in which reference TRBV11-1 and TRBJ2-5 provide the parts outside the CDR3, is EAEVAQSPRYKITEKSQAVAFWCDPISGHATLYWYRQILGQGPELLVQFQDESVVDDSQLPKDRFSAERLKGVDSTLKIQPAELGDSAMYLCASSLVVSGGPAETQYFGPGTRLLVL.

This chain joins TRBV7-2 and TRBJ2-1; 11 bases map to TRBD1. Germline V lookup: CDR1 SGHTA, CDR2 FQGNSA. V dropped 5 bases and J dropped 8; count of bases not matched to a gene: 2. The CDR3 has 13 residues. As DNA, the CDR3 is TGTGCCAGCAGCAGGACAGGGGGCCATGAGCAGTTCTTC. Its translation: CASSRTGGHEQFF.

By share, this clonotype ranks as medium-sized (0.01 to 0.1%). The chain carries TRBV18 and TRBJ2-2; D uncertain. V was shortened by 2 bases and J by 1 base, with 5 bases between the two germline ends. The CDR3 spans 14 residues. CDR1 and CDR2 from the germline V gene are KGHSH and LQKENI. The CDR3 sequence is CASSPVKNTGELFF. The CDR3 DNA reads TGTGCCAGCTCACCAGTCAAGAACACCGGGGAGCTGTTTTTT.

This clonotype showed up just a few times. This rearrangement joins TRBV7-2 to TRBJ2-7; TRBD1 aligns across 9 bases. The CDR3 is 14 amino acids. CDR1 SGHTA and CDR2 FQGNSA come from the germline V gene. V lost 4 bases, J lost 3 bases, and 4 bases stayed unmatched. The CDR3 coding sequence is TGTGCCAGCAGCTCATCGACAGGGGGCTACGAGCAGTACTTC. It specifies CASSSSTGGYEQYF.

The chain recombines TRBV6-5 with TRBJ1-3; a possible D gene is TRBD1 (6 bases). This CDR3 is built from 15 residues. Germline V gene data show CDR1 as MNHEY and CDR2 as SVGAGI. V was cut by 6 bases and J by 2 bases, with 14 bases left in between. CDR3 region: CASRRIQGTGNTIYF. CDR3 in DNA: TGTGCCAGCAGACGGATACAGGGTACTGGAAACACCATATATTTT.

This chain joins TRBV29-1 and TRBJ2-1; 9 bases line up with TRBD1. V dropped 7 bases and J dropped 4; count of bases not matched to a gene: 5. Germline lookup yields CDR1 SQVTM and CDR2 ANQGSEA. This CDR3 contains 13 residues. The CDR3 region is CSGGDRAYNEQFF. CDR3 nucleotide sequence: TGCAGCGGGGGGGACAGGGCATACAATGAGCAGTTCTTC.

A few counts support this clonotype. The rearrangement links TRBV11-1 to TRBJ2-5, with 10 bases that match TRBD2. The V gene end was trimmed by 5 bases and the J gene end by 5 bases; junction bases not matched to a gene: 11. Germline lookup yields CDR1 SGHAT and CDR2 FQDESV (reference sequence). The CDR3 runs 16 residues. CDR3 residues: CASSPQRSSGGETQYF. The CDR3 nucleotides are TGTGCCAGCAGCCCACAGAGGTCTAGCGGGGGTGAGACCCAGTACTTC.

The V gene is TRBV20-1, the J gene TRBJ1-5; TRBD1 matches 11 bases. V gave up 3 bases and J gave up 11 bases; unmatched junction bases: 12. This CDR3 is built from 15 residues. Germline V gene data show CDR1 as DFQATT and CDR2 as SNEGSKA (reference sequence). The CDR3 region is CSARPGQGDPGAQHF. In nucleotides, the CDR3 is TGCAGTGCTAGGCCGGGACAGGGGGACCCGGGGGCCCAGCATTTT.

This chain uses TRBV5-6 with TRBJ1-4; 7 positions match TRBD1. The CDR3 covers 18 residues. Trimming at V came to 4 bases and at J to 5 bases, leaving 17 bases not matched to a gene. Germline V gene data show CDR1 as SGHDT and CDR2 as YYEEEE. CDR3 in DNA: TGTGCCAGCAGCGCACTCATAGGGGGGGGACAGCCGAATGAAAAACTGTTTTTT. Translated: CASSALIGGGQPNEKLFF.

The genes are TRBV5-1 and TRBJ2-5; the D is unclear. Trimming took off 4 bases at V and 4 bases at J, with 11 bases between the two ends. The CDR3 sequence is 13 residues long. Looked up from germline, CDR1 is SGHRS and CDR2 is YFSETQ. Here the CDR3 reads CASSPRPPETQYF. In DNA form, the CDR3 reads TGCGCCAGCAGCCCCCGTCCCCCAGAGACCCAGTACTTC.

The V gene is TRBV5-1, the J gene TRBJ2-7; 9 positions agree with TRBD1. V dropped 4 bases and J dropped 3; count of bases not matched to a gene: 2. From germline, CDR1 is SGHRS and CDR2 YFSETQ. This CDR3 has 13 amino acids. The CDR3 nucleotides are TGCGCCAGCAGCCCGGACAGGGGCTACGAGCAGTACTTC. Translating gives CASSPDRGYEQYF.

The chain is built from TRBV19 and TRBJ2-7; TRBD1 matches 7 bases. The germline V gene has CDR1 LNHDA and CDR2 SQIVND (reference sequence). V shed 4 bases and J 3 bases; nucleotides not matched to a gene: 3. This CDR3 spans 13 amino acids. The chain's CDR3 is CASSTGQVYEQYF. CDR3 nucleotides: TGTGCCAGTAGTACCGGACAGGTCTACGAGCAGTACTTC. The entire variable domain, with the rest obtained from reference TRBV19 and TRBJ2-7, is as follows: DGGITQSPKYLFRKEGQNVTLSCEQNLNHDAMYWYRQDPGQGLRLIYYSQIVNDFQKGDIAEGYSVSREKKESFPLTVTSAQKNPTAFYLCASSTGQVYEQYFGPGTRLTVT.

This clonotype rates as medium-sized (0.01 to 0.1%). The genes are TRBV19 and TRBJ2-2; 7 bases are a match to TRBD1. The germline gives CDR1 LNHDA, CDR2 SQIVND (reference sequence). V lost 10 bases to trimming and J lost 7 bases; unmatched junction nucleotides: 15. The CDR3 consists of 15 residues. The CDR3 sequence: CATRGWGTAVGELFF. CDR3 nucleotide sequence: TGTGCCACCAGAGGGTGGGGGACAGCGGTCGGGGAGCTGTTTTTT.

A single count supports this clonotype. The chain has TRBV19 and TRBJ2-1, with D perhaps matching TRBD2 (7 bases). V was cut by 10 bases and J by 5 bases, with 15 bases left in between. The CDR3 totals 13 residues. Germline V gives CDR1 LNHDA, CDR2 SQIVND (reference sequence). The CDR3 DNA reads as TGTGCCACCCGAGGGGGGGGGCACAATGAGCAGTTCTTC. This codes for CATRGGGHNEQFF.

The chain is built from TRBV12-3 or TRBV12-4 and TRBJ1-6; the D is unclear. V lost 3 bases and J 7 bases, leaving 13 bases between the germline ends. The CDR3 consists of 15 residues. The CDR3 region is CASSLSRGWNSPLHF. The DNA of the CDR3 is TGTGCCAGCAGTTTGTCACGAGGGTGGAATTCACCCCTCCACTTT.

The CDR3: CASSPPQRGNTGELFF. In nucleotides, the CDR3 is TGTGCCAGCTCACCACCCCAGCGGGGGAACACCGGGGAGCTGTTTTTT. The V call is TRBV18, the J call TRBJ2-2; 7 nucleotides align to TRBD2. The V segment lost 0 bases and the J segment 1 base; nucleotides outside the gene matches: 2. Per the germline V gene, CDR1 is KGHSH and CDR2 is LQKENI. The CDR3 is 16 amino acids.

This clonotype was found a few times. Here the CDR3 reads CASSLAGLNYGYTF. DNA for the CDR3: TGTGCCAGCAGTTTAGCAGGACTGAACTATGGCTACACCTTC. The gene calls are TRBV12-3 or TRBV12-4 and TRBJ1-2; D is unresolved. V was shortened by 0 bases and J by 2 bases, with 7 bases between the two germline ends. This CDR3 contains 14 residues.

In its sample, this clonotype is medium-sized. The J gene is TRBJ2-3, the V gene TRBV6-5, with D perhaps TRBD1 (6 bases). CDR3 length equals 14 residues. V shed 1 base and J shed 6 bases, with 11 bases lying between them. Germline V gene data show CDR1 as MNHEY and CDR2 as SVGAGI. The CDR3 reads CASSYLQGGDTQYF. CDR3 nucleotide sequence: TGTGCCAGCAGTTACTTACAGGGTGGCGATACGCAGTATTTT.

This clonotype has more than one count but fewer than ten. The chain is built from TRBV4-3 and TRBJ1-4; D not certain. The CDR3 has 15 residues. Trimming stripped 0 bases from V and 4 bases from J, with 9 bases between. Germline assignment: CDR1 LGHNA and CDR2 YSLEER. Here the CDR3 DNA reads TGCGCCAGCAGCCAAGATGGAAGCCTTAATGAAAAACTGTTTTTT. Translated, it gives CASSQDGSLNEKLFF.

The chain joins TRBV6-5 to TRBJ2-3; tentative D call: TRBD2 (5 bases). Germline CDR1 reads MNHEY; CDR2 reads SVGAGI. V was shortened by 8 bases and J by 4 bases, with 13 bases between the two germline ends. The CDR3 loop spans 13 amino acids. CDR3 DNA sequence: TGTGCCAGCGGAAATACGGGGTCAGATACGCAGTATTTT. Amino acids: CASGNTGSDTQYF.

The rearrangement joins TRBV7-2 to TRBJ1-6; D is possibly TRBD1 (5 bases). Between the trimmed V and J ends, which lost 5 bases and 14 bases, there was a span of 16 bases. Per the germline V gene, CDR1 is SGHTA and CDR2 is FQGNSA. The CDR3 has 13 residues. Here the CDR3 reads CASSARDFTTLHF. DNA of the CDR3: TGTGCCAGCAGCGCCCGGGACTTCACTACCCTCCACTTT.